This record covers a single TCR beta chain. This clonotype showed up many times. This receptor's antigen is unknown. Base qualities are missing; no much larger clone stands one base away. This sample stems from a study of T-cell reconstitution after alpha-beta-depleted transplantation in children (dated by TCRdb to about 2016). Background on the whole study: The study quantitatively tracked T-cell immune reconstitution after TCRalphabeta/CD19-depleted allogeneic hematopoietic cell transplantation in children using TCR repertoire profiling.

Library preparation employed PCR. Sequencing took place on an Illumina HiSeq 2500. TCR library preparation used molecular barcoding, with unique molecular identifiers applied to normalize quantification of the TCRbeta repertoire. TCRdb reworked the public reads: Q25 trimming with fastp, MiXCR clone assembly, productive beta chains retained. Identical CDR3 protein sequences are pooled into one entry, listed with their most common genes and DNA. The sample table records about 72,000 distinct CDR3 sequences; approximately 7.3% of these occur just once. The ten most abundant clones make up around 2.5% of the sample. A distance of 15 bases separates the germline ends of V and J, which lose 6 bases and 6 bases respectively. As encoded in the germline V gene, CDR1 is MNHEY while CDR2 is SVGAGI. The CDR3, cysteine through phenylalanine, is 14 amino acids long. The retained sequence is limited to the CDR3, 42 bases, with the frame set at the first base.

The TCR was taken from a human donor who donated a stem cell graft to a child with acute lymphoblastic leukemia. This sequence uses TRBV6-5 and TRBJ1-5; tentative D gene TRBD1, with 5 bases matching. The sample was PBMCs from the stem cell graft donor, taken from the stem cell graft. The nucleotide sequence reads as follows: TGTGCCAGCAGAGCGGGACCCAGCGCTCAGCCCCAGCATTTT. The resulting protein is CASRAGPSAQPQHF.